This T cell receptor beta chain derives from a study of yellow fever vaccine responses in identical twins (dated by TCRdb to between 2017 and 2018). General notes on the study: Focusing on identical twins, the study followed the T cell clones that responded to the vaccine, and did so with precision.

Counted from cysteine to phenylalanine, this CDR3 has 11 amino acids. This entry keeps only the CDR3 DNA: 33 bases, framed from base 1. V is clipped by 4 bases and J by 5 bases, and the sequence between their germline boundaries is 6 bases long. Broader findings and caveats from the paper: According to the authors, the vaccine-induced T cell response in identical twins seemed to be partly convergent and partly specific to each individual.

The protocol used for the library was RT-PCR. The instrument was an Illumina HiSeq 2500. TCRdb reran the public reads through fastp at Q25 and MiXCR, keeping productive beta chains. Each entry is one CDR3 protein sequence, shown with its most common DNA and genes. The sample includes about 1,700 distinct CDR3 sequences, with around 78% observed a single time. Of the sample, roughly 6.2% falls within the top ten clones. With respect to this clonotype: Its antigen is currently not known. The sample holds no much larger clone one base away, and base qualities are not on file.

The sequencing here drew on T cells from blood (PBMCs), unsorted or a sorted subset (not recorded which), taken before or after yellow fever vaccination (not recorded which). The sequence joins TRBV23-1 to TRBJ2-7, with no confidently assigned D gene. TRBV23-1 counts as an open reading frame of uncertain function. This sequence was found in a woman between 18 and 29 years old who received the yellow fever vaccine. Donor details come from another sample of the same person, matched by shared clones. The nucleotide sequence is TGCGCCAGCAGTCCCTTCGACGAGCAGTACTTC. Translated, this is CASSPFDEQYF.